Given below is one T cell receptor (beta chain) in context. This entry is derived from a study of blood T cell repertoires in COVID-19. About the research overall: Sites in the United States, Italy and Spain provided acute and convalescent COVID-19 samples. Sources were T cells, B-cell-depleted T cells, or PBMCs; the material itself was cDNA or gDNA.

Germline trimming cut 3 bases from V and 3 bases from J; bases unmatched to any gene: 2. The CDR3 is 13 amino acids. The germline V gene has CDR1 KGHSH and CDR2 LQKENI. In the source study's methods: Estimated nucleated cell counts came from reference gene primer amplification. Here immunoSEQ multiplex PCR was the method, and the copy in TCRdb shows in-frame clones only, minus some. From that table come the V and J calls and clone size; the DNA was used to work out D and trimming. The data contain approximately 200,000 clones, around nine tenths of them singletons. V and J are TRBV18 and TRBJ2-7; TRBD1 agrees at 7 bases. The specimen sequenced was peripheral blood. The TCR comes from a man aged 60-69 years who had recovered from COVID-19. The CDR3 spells CASSPGTVYEQYF. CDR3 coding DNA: TGTGCCAGCTCACCTGGGACAGTCTACGAGCAGTACTTC.